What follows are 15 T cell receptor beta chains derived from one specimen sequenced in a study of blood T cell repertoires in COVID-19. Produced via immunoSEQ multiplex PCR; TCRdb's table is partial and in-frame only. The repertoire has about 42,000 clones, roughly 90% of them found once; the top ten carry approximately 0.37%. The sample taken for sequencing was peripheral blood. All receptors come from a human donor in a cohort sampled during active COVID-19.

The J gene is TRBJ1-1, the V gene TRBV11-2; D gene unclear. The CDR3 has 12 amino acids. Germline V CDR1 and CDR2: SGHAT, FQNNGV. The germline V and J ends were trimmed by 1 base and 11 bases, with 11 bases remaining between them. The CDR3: CASSLATGRAFF. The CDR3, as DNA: TGTGCCAGCAGCTTAGCAACCGGGAGGGCTTTCTTT.

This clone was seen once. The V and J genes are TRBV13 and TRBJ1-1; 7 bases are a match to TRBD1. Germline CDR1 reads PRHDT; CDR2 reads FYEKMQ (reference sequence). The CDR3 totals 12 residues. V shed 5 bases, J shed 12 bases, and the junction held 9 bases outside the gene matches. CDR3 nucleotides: TGTGCCAGCAGCCTATGGGACAGTAAGACTTTCTTT. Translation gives CASSLWDSKTFF.

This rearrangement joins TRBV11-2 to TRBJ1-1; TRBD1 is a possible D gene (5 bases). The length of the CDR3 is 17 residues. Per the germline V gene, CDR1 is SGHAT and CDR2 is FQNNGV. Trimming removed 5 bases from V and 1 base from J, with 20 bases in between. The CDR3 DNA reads TGTGCCAGCAGCCGATACCGGGCCCTCGGGGGGAACACTGAAGCTTTCTTT. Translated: CASSRYRALGGNTEAFF.

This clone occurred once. CDR3 coding DNA: TGTGCCAGCAGCCCCCGAGGAGTCACACTATCTGGGGCCAACGTCCTGACTTTC. It encodes CASSPRGVTLSGANVLTF. The chain couples TRBV14 to TRBJ2-6; no clear D gene. Germline lookup yields CDR1 SGHDN and CDR2 FVKESK. V was shortened by 4 bases and J by 1 base, with 17 bases between the two germline ends. This CDR3 is 18 amino acids long.

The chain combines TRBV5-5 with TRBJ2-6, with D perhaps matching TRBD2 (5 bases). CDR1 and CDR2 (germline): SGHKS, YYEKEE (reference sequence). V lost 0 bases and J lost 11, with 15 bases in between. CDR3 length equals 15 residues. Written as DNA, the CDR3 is TGTGCCAGCAGCTTGGGGGCAGGAGGCTCCTACGTCCTGACTTTC. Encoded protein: CASSLGAGGSYVLTF.

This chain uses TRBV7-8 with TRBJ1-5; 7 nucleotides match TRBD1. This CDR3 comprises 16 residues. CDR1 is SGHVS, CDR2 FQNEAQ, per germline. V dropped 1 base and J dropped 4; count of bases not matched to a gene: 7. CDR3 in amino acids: CASSLDTGAGNQPQHF. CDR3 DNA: TGTGCCAGCAGCTTAGATACAGGGGCCGGGAATCAGCCCCAGCATTTT. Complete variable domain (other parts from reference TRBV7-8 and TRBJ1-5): GAGVSQSPRYKVAKRGQDVALRCDPISGHVSLFWYQQALGQGPEFLTYFQNEAQLDKSGLPSDRFFAERPEGSVSTLKIQRTQQEDSAVYLCASSLDTGAGNQPQHFGDGTRLSIL.

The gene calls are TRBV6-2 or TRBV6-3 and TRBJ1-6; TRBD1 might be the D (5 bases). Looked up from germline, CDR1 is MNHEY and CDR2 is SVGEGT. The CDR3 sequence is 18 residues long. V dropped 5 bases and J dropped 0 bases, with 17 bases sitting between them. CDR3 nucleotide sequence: TGTGCCAGCAGTCTCCTGGGGACTCAAAGCTCCTATAATTCACCCCTCCACTTT. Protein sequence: CASSLLGTQSSYNSPLHF.

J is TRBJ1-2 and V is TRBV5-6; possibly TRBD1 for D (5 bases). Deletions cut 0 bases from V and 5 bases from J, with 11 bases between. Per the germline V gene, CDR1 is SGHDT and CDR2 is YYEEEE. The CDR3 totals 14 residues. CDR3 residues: CASSLDQGSYGYTF. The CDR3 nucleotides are TGTGCCAGCAGCTTGGATCAGGGTTCGTATGGCTACACCTTC.

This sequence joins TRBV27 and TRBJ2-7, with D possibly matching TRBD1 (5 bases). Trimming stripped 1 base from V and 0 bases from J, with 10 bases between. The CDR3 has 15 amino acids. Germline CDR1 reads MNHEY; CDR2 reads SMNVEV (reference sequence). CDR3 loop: CASSLYPDTSYEQYF. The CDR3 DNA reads TGTGCCAGCAGTTTATACCCGGACACCTCCTACGAGCAGTACTTC.

CDR3 nucleotides: TGCGCCAGCAGCTTGATGGAGTTACAGGGGGCGAACACTGAAGCTTTCTTT. It specifies CASSLMELQGANTEAFF. The chain employs TRBV5-1 and TRBJ1-1, with 9 bases matching TRBD1. The CDR3 totals 17 residues. The junction had 8 bases not matched to a gene; V was cut back by 1 base and J by 1 base. Germline V lookup: CDR1 SGHRS, CDR2 YFSETQ.

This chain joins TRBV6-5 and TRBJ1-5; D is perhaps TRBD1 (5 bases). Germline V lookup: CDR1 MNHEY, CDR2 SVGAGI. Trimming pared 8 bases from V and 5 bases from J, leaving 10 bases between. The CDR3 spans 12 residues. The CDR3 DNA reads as TGTGCCAGCGGTTCAGGGTATCAGCCCCAGCATTTT. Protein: CASGSGYQPQHF.

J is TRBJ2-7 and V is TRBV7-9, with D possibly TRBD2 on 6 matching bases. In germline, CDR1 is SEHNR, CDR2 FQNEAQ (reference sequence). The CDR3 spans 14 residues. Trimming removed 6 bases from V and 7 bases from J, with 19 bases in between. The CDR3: CASRGRTEEGEQYF. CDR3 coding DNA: TGTGCCAGCAGGGGGAGGACTGAGGAGGGAGAGCAGTACTTC.

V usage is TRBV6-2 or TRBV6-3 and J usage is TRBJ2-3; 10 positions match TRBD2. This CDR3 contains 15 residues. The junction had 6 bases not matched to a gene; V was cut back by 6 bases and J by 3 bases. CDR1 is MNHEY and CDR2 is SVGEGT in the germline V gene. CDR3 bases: TGTGCCAGCAGCAAAGCGGGGGGGCCGACAGATACGCAGTATTTT. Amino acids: CASSKAGGPTDTQYF.

In DNA, the CDR3 is TGTGCCAGCAGTGTCCCGGAGGGGCGCTATGGCTACACCTTC. Encoded protein: CASSVPEGRYGYTF. V gene TRBV2 combines with J gene TRBJ1-2, with a tentative D call TRBD1 (5 bases). The CDR3 extends over 14 amino acids. Germline lookup yields CDR1 SNHLY and CDR2 FYNNEI. V shed 4 bases and J shed 4 bases, with 13 bases lying between them.

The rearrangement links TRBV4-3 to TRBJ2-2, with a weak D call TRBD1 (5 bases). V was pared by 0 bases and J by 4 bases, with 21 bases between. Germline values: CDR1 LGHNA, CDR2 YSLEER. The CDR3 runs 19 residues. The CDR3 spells CASSQDLPKTAGSTGELFF. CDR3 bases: TGCGCCAGCAGCCAAGATCTCCCCAAGACAGCTGGGTCCACCGGGGAGCTGTTTTTT.